This is a list of T cell receptor beta chains from one sample in a study of cytomegalovirus exposure and HLA in healthy donors. TCRdb keeps only in-frame clones here, not all; method: immunoSEQ multiplex PCR. The sample carries fewer than 200,000 clones, around 83% recorded once. Sequenced input: PBMCs. The receptor set was obtained from a woman between 18 and 30 years old in good health and CMV-seronegative. The CDR3 runs from the conserved cysteine through the conserved F or W.

j_call	v_call	cdr3_aa
TRBJ1-4	TRBV7-9	CSSSLGGRVFNEKLFF
TRBJ1-1	TRBV2	CASSEERTLNTEAFF
TRBJ2-5	TRBV7-2	CASSVRVIETQYF
TRBJ1-3	TRBV18	CASSPRDRGLSGNTIYF
TRBJ2-7	TRBV7-8	CASSLVGQGDFSEQYF
TRBJ2-5	TRBV5-8	CASSLASYQETQYF
TRBJ2-3	TRBV5-1	CASSSLGGGSTDTQYF
TRBJ2-5	TRBV28	CASRRLRVLETQYF
TRBJ1-1	TRBV21-1	CASSKAGEEVYNTEAFF
TRBJ2-1	TRBV5-1	CASSAPVTGSNNEQFF
TRBJ1-4	TRBV5-6	CASSLTGSATNEKLFF
TRBJ2-5	TRBV11-2	CASSLRLAGVETQYF
TRBJ2-3	TRBV6-5	CASSYSLAGGTDTQYF
TRBJ1-1	TRBV18	CATTTEAYEAFF
TRBJ1-4	TRBV29-1	CSVVAGGKLFF
TRBJ1-1	TRBV13	CASSLKMRVEAFF
TRBJ1-1	TRBV14	CASSQVWQGLNTEAFF
TRBJ2-1	TRBV15	CATSRQGDEQFF
TRBJ2-5	TRBV11-3	CASSARWGVGETQYF
TRBJ2-3	TRBV25-1	CASSEGLAGSTDTQYF
TRBJ1-5	TRBV7-8	CASSLVGDQPQHF
TRBJ1-5	TRBV10-3	CAISTGAPGDQPQHF
TRBJ2-2	TRBV27	CASSFRLAGIYTGELFF
TRBJ2-2	TRBV9	CASSGHRNTGELFF
TRBJ2-1	TRBV6-5	CASSYTGGLYNEQFF
TRBJ2-5	TRBV11-2	CASSLVGSQETQYF
TRBJ1-2	TRBV27	CASSLKFGTGGRSNYGYTF
TRBJ1-1	TRBV7-6	CASSSGPGTEAFF
TRBJ2-3	TRBV27	CASSFSDRGGDTQYF
TRBJ1-3	TRBV25-1	CASSELRGNTIYF
TRBJ2-5	TRBV7-9	CASSFSGNQETQYF
TRBJ2-1	TRBV7-9	CASSLASYNEQFF
TRBJ2-5	TRBV7-9	CASSSGLATGVQYF
TRBJ2-1	TRBV9	CASSVLGLAAEDNEQFF
TRBJ1-2	TRBV18	CASSPPAGLINYGYTF
TRBJ1-1	TRBV4-3	CASSQDSGVSRRAFF
TRBJ2-7	TRBV4-1	CASSQDWIAGGPTYF
TRBJ1-1	TRBV6-6	CASTTFGEMNTEAFF
TRBJ1-6	TRBV2	CASTMGGQPNSPLHF
TRBJ2-1	TRBV2	CASRETGTSEYNEQFF
TRBJ1-1	TRBV4-3	CASSQDLRGGNFQEAFF
TRBJ2-2	TRBV27	CASSAGGRDGELFF
TRBJ2-1	TRBV4-3	CASSQGGASYNEQFF
TRBJ1-5	TRBV27	CASSRTTSYQPQHF
TRBJ1-2	TRBV28	CASSLGWIGYGYTF
TRBJ1-2	TRBV18	CASSPVATAGYTF
TRBJ2-2	TRBV27	CASSPILGGLASTGELFF
TRBJ2-1	TRBV25-1	CASSDGLGVGSNNEQFF